This TCR beta chain emerged from a study of human thymus T cells. A word on this clone: Its antigen is as yet unknown.

Assay: immunoSEQ multiplex PCR; the TCRdb copy retains only in-frame clones and omits some. Seen here are around 120,000 clones, about 93% observed once, and the top ten hold around 0.025%. CDR1 is LNHDA, CDR2 SQIVND, per germline (reference sequence). This CDR3 contains 14 residues. Trimming took 1 base from V and 2 from J, leaving 9 bases between them. Study-level results: Related work showed strongly overlapping thymic repertoires across unrelated individuals.

Obtained as resections during corrective heart surgery, the thymus tissue was then studied. The TCR sequence derives from a boy in the first two years of life with a congenital heart defect but otherwise immunologically healthy. Sequenced: thymus tissue. V and J are TRBV19 and TRBJ2-7, with a weak D call TRBD1 (6 bases). The DNA for the CDR3 is TGTGCCAGTAGTATAGGACAGGCTCCCTACGAGCAGTACTTC. This sequence encodes CASSIGQAPYEQYF. The full variable domain, with the rest looked up from reference TRBV19 and TRBJ2-7, is DGGITQSPKYLFRKEGQNVTLSCEQNLNHDAMYWYRQDPGQGLRLIYYSQIVNDFQKGDIAEGYSVSREKKESFPLTVTSAQKNPTAFYLCASSIGQAPYEQYFGPGTRLTVT.